These 10 T cell receptor beta chains originate from one sample sequenced in a study of graft-versus-host responses after intestinal transplantation. Sequencing used immunoSEQ multiplex PCR; TCRdb keeps in-frame clones, though not all of them. The repertoire has over 7,500 clones, about two thirds of them found once; the top ten carry 8.5% to 10%. Intraepithelial and lamina propria lymphocytes were freed from processed graft tissue. Sequencing was performed on ileum tissue, taken 450 to 480 days after transplant. These receptors were obtained from a human patient who received an intestinal transplant, so some T cells may come from the graft donor.

This chain links TRBV19 with TRBJ1-1; D gene ambiguous. The CDR3 has 15 amino acids. Per germline, CDR1 LNHDA and CDR2 SQIVND (reference sequence). The ends were cut back, 2 bases at V and 2 bases at J, with 12 bases in the middle. The CDR3 spells CASSIRPGGNTEAFF. The DNA for the CDR3 is TGTGCCAGTAGTATAAGGCCAGGCGGAAACACTGAAGCTTTCTTT.

V gene TRBV7-8 combines with J gene TRBJ2-3; maybe TRBD2 (6 bases). CDR3 size: 16 residues. Per the germline V gene, CDR1 is SGHVS and CDR2 is FQNEAQ. Trimming cost V 5 bases and J 1 base, with 16 bases left between them. The CDR3 loop is CASSPVASAGTDTQYF. CDR3 nucleotides: TGTGCCAGCAGCCCAGTTGCTAGCGCGGGCACAGATACGCAGTATTTT.

The chain carries TRBV5-6 and TRBJ2-7; 9 nucleotides agree with TRBD1. V trimming: 0 bases; J trimming: 5 bases; junction bases outside the gene matches: 12. Germline V lookup: CDR1 SGHDT, CDR2 YYEEEE. The CDR3 spans 17 residues. The CDR3 loop reads CASSLARLPGQGHEQYF. Written as DNA, the CDR3 is TGTGCCAGCAGCTTGGCCCGGCTACCGGGACAGGGCCACGAGCAGTACTTC.

The chain uses TRBV19 and TRBJ2-1, with 8 bases aligning to TRBD1. Germline trimming cut 4 bases from V and 8 bases from J; bases unmatched to any gene: 7. The CDR3 consists of 14 residues. The V gene's germline CDR1 is LNHDA and CDR2 SQIVND (reference sequence). CDR3 region: CASSTDRVLYEQFF. In DNA form, the CDR3 reads TGTGCCAGTAGTACGGACAGGGTCTTGTATGAGCAGTTCTTC.

Sample share makes this clone medium-sized. The V call is TRBV5-6, the J call TRBJ2-1, with 8 bases lining up with TRBD2. The trim removed 7 bases at V and 7 bases at J, leaving 7 bases unmatched. The CDR3 runs 13 residues. Germline V gene data show CDR1 as SGHDT and CDR2 as YYEEEE. The CDR3 DNA reads as TGTGCCAGCGTCCGTGCGGGGGGAAATGAGCAGTTCTTC. Translation: CASVRAGGNEQFF.

A word on this clone: The junction departs from germline at one end; a sequencing error may be responsible. The V gene is TRBV10-3, the J gene TRBJ1-1, with TRBD1 as a possible D gene (6 bases). In germline, CDR1 is ENHRY, CDR2 SYGVKD. The CDR3 is 13 amino acids. CDR3 region: CASSSTGNTEAFF. The CDR3 DNA is TGTGCCAGCAGTTCGACAGGGAACACTGAAGCTTTCTTT.

CDR3 bases: TGTGCCAGAACTCTGGTCGACAGGCCGACCTACGAGCAGTACTTC. Amino acids: CARTLVDRPTYEQYF. J is TRBJ2-7 and V is TRBV27; possibly TRBD1 for D (6 bases). This CDR3 has 15 residues. The V gene lost 9 bases and the J gene lost 2 bases, with 20 bases spanning the gap. CDR1 is MNHEY, CDR2 SMNVEV, per germline (reference sequence).

The rearrangement uses TRBV10-3 and TRBJ1-2; no clear D gene. Germline V gene data show CDR1 as ENHRY and CDR2 as SYGVKD. CDR3 length equals 17 residues. Trimming left V 2 bases short and J 6 bases short, with 22 bases between. CDR3 bases: TGTGCCATCAGTGAGAAAGTCACTTCCCCCGGGTTTGATGGCTACACCTTC. Protein: CAISEKVTSPGFDGYTF.

This clone came up a few times. The same CDR3 is also encoded by other DNA sequences in this sample. The chain employs TRBV9 and TRBJ2-3, with 11 positions matching TRBD2. After removal of 0 bases from V and 1 base from J, the junction contained 1 base not matched to a gene. Germline V gene data show CDR1 as SGDLS and CDR2 as YYNGEE. The CDR3 loop spans 16 amino acids. The CDR3 region has the DNA TGTGCCAGCAGCGTAGTACTAGCGGGGGGCACAGATACGCAGTATTTT. Translated: CASSVVLAGGTDTQYF.

This chain links TRBV7-9 with TRBJ1-1; D not certain. Germline CDR1 is SEHNR and CDR2 is FQNEAQ (reference sequence). The CDR3 extends over 16 amino acids. The V end was cut by 2 bases, the J end by 0 bases, with 13 bases between. CDR3 sequence (DNA): TGTGCCAGCAGCTTATTTGGGGTTGGGTTGAACACTGAAGCTTTCTTT. Protein product: CASSLFGVGLNTEAFF.